One sample yielded the 6 T cell receptor beta chains listed below, sequenced in a study of human versus mouse CDR3 diversity and MHC coevolution. Profiling relied on immunoSEQ multiplex PCR, and the TCRdb table lists in-frame clones only, not all of them. The sample records about 60,000 clones, 85% to 95% being singletons. Sequencing was done on a sample of naive CD4+ T cells from blood. Subset reported: CD45RO-negative CD62L-positive naive CD4 T cells. Source of these receptors: a person aged 55-75 years in good health.

This clone has a single count. The chain has TRBV5-1 and TRBJ2-3, with 9 bases aligning to TRBD2. Germline V gene data show CDR1 as SGHRS and CDR2 as YFSETQ. The CDR3 runs to 13 residues. V shed 9 bases and J 3 bases; nucleotides not matched to a gene: 5. CDR3 nucleotides: TGCGCCACCGGGGCGGGAGGGACAGATACGCAGTATTTT. Translation gives CATGAGGTDTQYF.

The chain links TRBV2 to TRBJ2-2, with TRBD1 matching 8 bases. CDR1 SNHLY and CDR2 FYNNEI come from the germline V gene. Germline trimming cut 1 base from V and 4 bases from J; bases unmatched to any gene: 2. The CDR3 is made up of 15 amino acids. Here the CDR3 reads CASSEEQGGTGELFF. DNA of the CDR3: TGTGCCAGCAGTGAAGAACAGGGGGGCACCGGGGAGCTGTTTTTT.

This clone has a handful of counts. This chain connects TRBV7-9 to TRBJ1-4; D perhaps matches TRBD1 (5 bases). This CDR3 comprises 14 residues. Germline CDR1 is SEHNR and CDR2 is FQNEAQ (reference sequence). The V and J ends lost 5 bases and 5 bases respectively, with 12 bases between them. The CDR3, as DNA: TGTGCCAGCAGCATTTTGACAGAAAATGAAAAACTGTTTTTT. Translated: CASSILTENEKLFF.

This chain links TRBV15 with TRBJ2-6, with D perhaps TRBD1 (5 bases). The V end lost 1 base, the J end lost 2 bases, and 18 bases lay between the germline ends. The CDR3 extends over 19 amino acids. In germline, CDR1 is LNHNV, CDR2 YYDKDF (reference sequence). The CDR3 DNA reads as TGTGCCACCAGCAGAGTTAAAGCTCGGACACTGGCTGGGGCCAACGTCCTGACTTTC. It codes for CATSRVKARTLAGANVLTF.

The genes are TRBV5-1 and TRBJ2-1, with D possibly TRBD2 on 6 matching bases. The CDR3 runs 17 residues. V was cut by 4 bases and J by 8 bases, with 25 bases left in between. Per germline, CDR1 SGHRS and CDR2 YFSETQ. CDR3 nucleotides: TGCGCCAGCAGCCAACCCGGGGGAGCGGAGAACAGGCATGAGCAGTTCTTC. It specifies CASSQPGGAENRHEQFF.

The rearrangement uses TRBV6-1 and TRBJ1-2; 8 positions match TRBD1. Germline V lookup: CDR1 MNHNS, CDR2 SASEGT. The V gene end was trimmed by 6 bases and the J gene end by 5 bases; junction bases not matched to a gene: 8. The CDR3 is 14 residues long. CDR3 residues: CASRERGQVYGYTF. In DNA, the CDR3 is TGTGCCAGCAGGGAACGGGGACAGGTTTATGGCTACACCTTC.